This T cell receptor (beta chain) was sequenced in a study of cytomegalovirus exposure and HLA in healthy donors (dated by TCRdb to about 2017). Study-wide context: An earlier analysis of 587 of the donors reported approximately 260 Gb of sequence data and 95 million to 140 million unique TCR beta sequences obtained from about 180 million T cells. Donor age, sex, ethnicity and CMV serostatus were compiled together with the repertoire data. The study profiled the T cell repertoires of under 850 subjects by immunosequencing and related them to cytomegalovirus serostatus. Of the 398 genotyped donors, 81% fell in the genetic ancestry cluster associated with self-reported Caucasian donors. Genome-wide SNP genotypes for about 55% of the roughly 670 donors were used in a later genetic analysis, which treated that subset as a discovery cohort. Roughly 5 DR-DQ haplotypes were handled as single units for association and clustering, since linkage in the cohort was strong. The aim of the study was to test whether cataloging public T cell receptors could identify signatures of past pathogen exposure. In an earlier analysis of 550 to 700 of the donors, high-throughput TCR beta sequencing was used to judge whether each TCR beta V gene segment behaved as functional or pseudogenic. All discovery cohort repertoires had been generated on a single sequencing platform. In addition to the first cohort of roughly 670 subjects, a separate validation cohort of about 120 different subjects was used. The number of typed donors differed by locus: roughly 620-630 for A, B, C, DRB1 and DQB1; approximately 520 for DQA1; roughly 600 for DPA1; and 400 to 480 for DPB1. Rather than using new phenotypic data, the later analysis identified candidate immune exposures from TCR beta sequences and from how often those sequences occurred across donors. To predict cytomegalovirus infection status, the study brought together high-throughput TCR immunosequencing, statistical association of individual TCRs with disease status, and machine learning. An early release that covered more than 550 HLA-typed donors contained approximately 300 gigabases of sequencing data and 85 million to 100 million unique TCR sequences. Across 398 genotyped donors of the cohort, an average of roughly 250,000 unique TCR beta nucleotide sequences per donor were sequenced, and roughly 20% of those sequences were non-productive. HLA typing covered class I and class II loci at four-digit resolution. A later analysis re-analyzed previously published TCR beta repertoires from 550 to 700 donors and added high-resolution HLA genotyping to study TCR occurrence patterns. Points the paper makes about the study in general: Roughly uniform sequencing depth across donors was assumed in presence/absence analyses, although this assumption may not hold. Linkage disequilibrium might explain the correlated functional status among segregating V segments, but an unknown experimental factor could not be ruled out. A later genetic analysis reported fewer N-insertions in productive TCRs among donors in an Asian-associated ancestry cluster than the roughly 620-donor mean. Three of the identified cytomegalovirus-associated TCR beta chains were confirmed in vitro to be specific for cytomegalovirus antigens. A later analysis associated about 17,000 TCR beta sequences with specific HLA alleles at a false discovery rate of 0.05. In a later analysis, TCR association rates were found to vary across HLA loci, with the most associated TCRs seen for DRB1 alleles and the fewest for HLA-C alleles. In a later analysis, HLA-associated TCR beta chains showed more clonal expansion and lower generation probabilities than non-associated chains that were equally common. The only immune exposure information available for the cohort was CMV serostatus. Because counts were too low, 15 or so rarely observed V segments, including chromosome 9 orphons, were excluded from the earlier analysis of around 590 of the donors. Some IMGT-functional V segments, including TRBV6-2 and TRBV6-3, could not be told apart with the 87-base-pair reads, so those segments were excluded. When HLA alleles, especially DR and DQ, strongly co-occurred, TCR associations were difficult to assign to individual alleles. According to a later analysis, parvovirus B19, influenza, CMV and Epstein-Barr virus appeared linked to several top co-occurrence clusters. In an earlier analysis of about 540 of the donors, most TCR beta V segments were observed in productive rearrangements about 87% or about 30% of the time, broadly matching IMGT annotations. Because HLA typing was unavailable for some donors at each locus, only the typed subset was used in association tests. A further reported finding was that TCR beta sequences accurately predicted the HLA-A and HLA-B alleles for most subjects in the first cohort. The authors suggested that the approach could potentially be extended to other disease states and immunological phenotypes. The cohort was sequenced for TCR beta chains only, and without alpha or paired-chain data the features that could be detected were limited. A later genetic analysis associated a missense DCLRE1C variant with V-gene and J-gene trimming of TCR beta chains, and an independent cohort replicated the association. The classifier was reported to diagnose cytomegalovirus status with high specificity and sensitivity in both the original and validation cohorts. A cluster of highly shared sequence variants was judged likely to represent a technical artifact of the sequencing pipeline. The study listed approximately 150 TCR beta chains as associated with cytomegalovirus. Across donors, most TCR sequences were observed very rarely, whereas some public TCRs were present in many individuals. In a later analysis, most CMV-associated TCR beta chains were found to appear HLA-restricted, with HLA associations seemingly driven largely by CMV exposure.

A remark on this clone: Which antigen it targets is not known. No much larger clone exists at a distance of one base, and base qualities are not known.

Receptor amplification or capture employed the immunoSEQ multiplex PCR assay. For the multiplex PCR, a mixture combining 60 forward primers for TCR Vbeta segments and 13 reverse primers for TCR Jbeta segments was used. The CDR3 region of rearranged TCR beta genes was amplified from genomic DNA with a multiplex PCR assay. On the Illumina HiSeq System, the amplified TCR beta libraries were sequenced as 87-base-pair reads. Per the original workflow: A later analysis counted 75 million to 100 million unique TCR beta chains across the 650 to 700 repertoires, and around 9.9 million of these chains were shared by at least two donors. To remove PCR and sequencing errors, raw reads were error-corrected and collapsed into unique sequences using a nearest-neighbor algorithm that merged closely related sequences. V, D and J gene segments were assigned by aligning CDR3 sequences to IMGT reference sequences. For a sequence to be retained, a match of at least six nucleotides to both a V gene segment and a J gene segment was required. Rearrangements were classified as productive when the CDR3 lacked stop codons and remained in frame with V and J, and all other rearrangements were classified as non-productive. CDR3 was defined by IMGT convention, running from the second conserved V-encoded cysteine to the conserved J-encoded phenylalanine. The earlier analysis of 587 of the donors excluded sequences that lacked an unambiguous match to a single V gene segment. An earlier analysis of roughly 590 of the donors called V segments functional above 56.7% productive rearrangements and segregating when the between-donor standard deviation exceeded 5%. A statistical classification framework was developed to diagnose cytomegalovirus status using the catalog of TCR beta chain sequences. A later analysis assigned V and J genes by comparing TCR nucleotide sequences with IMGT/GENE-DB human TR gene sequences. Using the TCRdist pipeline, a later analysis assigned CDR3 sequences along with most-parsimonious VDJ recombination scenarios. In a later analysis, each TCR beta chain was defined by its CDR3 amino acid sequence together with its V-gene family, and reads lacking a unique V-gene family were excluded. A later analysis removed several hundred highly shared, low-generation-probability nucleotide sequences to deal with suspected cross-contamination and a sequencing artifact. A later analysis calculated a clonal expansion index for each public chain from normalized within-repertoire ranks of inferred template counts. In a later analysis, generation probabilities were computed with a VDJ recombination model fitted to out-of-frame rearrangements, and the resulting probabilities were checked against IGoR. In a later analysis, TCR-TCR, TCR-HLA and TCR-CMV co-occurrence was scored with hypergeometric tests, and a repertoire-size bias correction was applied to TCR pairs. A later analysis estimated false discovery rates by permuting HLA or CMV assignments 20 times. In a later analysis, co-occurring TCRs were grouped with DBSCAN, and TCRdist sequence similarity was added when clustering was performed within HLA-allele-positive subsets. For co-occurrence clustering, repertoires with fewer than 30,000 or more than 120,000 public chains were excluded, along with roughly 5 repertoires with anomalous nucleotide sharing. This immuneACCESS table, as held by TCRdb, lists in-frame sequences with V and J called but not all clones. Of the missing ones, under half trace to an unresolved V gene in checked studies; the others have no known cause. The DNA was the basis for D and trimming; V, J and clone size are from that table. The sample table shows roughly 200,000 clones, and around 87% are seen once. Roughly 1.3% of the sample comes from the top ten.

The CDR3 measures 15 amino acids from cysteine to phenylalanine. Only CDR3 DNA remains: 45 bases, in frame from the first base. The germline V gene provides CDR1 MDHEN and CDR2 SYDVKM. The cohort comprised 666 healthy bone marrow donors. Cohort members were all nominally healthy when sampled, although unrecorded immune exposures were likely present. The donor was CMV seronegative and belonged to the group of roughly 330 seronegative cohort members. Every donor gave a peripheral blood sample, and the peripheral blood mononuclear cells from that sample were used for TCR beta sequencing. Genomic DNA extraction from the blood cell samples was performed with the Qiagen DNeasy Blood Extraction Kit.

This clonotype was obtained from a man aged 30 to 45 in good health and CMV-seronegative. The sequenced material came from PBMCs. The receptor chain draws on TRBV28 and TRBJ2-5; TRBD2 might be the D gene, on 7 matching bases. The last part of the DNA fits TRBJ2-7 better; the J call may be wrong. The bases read TGTGCCAGCAGCGACTATATAGGGGGGGATCACGAGCAGTACTTC. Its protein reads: CASSDYIGGDHEQYF.